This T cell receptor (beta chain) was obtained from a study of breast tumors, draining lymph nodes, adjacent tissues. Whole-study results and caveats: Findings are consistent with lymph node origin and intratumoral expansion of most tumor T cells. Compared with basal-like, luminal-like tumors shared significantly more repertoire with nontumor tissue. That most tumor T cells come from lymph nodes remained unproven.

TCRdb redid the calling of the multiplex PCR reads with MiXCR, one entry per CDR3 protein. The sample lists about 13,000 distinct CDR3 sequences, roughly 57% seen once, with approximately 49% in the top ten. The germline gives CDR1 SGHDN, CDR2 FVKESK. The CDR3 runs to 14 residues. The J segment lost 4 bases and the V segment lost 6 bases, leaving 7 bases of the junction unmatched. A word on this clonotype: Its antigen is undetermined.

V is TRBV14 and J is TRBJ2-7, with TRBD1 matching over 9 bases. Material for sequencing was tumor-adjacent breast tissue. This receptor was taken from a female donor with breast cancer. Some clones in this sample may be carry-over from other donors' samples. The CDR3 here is CASSTGTGSYEQYF. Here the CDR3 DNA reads TGTGCCAGCAGTACCGGGACAGGGTCGTACGAGCAGTACTTC.